These 21 T cell receptor beta chains came from one sample sequenced in a study of long-term antiretroviral therapy in people with HIV. The immunoSEQ assay was v3.0, run at survey level. The repertoire was sequenced with immunoSEQ multiplex PCR; TCRdb's copy has only in-frame clones and lacks some. This sample has tens of thousands of clones, with approximately 85% found just once. Source: unsorted PBMCs, taken just over 2.7 years before starting antiretroviral therapy. The receptors here all came from a woman in her twenties or thirties with HIV.

This chain joins TRBV6-1 and TRBJ1-1, with D uncertain. Germline V gives CDR1 MNHNS, CDR2 SASEGT. The length of the CDR3 is 13 residues. Trimming pared 0 bases from V and 8 bases from J, leaving 10 bases between. The chain's CDR3 is CASSEAGVREAFF. DNA for the CDR3: TGTGCCAGCAGTGAAGCTGGGGTACGCGAAGCTTTCTTT.

This chain links TRBV30 with TRBJ1-1, with a possible D match to TRBD1 (6 bases). Trimming stripped 0 bases from V and 8 bases from J, with 13 bases between. CDR3 length: 13 residues. The germline V gene has CDR1 GTSNPN and CDR2 SVGIG (reference sequence). DNA of the CDR3: TGTGCCTGGAGTGTAGGGGGGTCCTCCGAAGCTTTCTTT. Translated, it gives CAWSVGGSSEAFF.

This sequence joins TRBV5-6 and TRBJ2-1; 11 bases line up with TRBD2. V was clipped by 2 bases and J by 4 bases; unmatched bases: 5. The CDR3 is 16 residues long. The germline V gene encodes CDR1 SGHDT and CDR2 YYEEEE. The chain's CDR3 is CASSFRTSGFYNEQFF. CDR3 DNA sequence: TGTGCCAGCAGCTTCCGGACTAGCGGGTTTTACAATGAGCAGTTCTTC.

The chain carries TRBV5-1 and TRBJ2-1; 8 bases are a match to TRBD2. The CDR3 sequence is 14 residues long. CDR1 is SGHRS and CDR2 is YFSETQ in the germline V gene. V was clipped by 2 bases and J by 4 bases; unmatched bases: 2. This chain's CDR3 is CASSLSGGYNEQFF. CDR3 sequence (DNA): TGCGCCAGCAGCTTAAGCGGGGGATACAATGAGCAGTTCTTC.

The rearrangement links TRBV12-5 to TRBJ2-2, with D unclear. This CDR3 has 12 residues. With 5 bases removed from V and 6 bases from J, the gap between germline ends came to 7 bases. The germline V gene encodes CDR1 LGHNT and CDR2 FRNRAP. The CDR3 DNA reads as TGTGCTAGTGGTCCGGCGGCCGGGGAGCTGTTTTTT. It codes for CASGPAAGELFF.

The genes are TRBV27 and TRBJ2-3, with 10 bases matching TRBD2. Germline loops: CDR1 MNHEY, CDR2 SMNVEV (reference sequence). V shed 4 bases, J shed 2 bases, and the junction held 3 bases outside the gene matches. The CDR3 extends over 15 amino acids. The CDR3 protein is CASSSLAGDTDTQYF. The CDR3 nucleotides are TGTGCCAGCAGTTCTCTAGCGGGGGACACAGATACGCAGTATTTT.

The chain has TRBV10-2 and TRBJ2-7; 11 positions match TRBD2. The V gene end was trimmed by 4 bases and the J gene end by 1 base; junction bases not matched to a gene: 0. This CDR3 is 14 amino acids long. Germline V lookup: CDR1 WSHSY, CDR2 SAAADI. The CDR3 coding sequence is TGCGCCAGCAGTGCTAGCGGGGGGTCCTACGAGCAGTACGTC. This encodes CASSASGGSYEQYV.

The rearrangement joins TRBV30 to TRBJ1-1; 8 bases align to TRBD1. The germline V gene has CDR1 GTSNPN and CDR2 SVGIG (reference sequence). V was clipped by 2 bases and J by 5 bases; unmatched bases: 10. CDR3 length equals 15 residues. The CDR3 region has the DNA TGTGCCTGGAGTCGACAGGGGAAGATTGGGACTGAAGCTTTCTTT. Its protein is CAWSRQGKIGTEAFF.

This clone showed up just once. The CDR3 DNA reads TGTGCCAGCAGCGACGGGGGGGGGATTGGAACAGATACGCAGTATTTT. Amino acids: CASSDGGGIGTDTQYF. The V gene is TRBV9, the J gene TRBJ2-3; TRBD2 agrees at 8 bases. The CDR3 has 16 amino acids. CDR1 and CDR2 from the germline V gene are SGDLS and YYNGEE. V lost 3 bases, J lost 3 bases, and 9 bases stayed unmatched.

V and J are TRBV4-1 and TRBJ2-5; D ambiguous. V gave up 0 bases and J gave up 0 bases, with 14 bases separating them. Germline-derived CDR1 and CDR2 are MGHRA and YSYEKL. The CDR3 spans 17 residues. CDR3 loop: CASSQDSSREYQETQYF. In DNA, the CDR3 is TGCGCCAGCAGCCAAGATTCCAGCCGTGAGTACCAAGAGACCCAGTACTTC.

This chain joins TRBV30 and TRBJ2-3; D call uncertain. V shed 7 bases and J shed 1 base, with 12 bases lying between them. This CDR3 comprises 13 residues. In germline, CDR1 is GTSNPN, CDR2 SVGIG (reference sequence). In nucleotides, the CDR3 is TGTGCCTTTACCCACCCTGGCACAGATACGCAGTATTTT. Residues: CAFTHPGTDTQYF.

This sequence joins TRBV11-2 and TRBJ1-4; perhaps TRBD1 as D (5 bases). The CDR3 is 16 residues long. Trimming removed 3 bases from V and 8 bases from J, with 19 bases in between. The germline gives CDR1 SGHAT, CDR2 FQNNGV. CDR3 protein: CASSLGGAGAGEKLFF. The CDR3 DNA reads as TGTGCCAGCAGCTTGGGAGGGGCGGGTGCAGGCGAAAAACTGTTTTTT.

By frequency in the sample, this clone is medium-sized. The sample contains more than one DNA sequence encoding this CDR3. The chain links TRBV7-9 to TRBJ1-1; D not resolved. The CDR3 contains 15 residues. V was pared by 1 base and J by 1 base, with 10 bases between. The germline CDR1 and CDR2 sequences are SEHNR and FQNEAQ (reference sequence). The chain's CDR3 is CASSLVAGGNTEAFF. Written as DNA, the CDR3 is TGTGCCAGCAGCTTAGTGGCAGGTGGGAACACTGAAGCTTTCTTT.

The chain links TRBV27 to TRBJ2-2, with D uncertain. The CDR3 consists of 14 residues. The V end lost 6 bases, the J end lost 5 bases, and 13 bases lay between the germline ends. The germline V gene encodes CDR1 MNHEY and CDR2 SMNVEV (reference sequence). CDR3 residues: CASSHLDGTGELFF. As DNA, the CDR3 is TGTGCCAGCAGCCACCTAGATGGGACCGGGGAGCTGTTTTTT.

The chain uses TRBV5-1 and TRBJ2-3; tentatively, D is TRBD2 (5 bases). V was trimmed by 0 bases and J by 3 bases, leaving 11 bases between them. The CDR3 has 15 residues. Germline V gives CDR1 SGHRS, CDR2 YFSETQ. The CDR3 DNA is TGCGCCAGCAGCTTGGTTGCCAGCGGAACAGATACGCAGTATTTT. This encodes CASSLVASGTDTQYF.

In its sample, this clone was seen once. The rearrangement joins TRBV27 to TRBJ1-2; D is uncertain. CDR3 size: 14 residues. V lost 2 bases and J 4 bases, leaving 11 bases between the germline ends. The germline gives CDR1 MNHEY, CDR2 SMNVEV (reference sequence). The CDR3 sequence: CASSLTGTVYGYTF. The DNA of the CDR3 is TGTGCCAGCAGTTTAACGGGAACGGTCTATGGCTACACCTTC.

J is TRBJ2-2 and V is TRBV29-1, with TRBD2 matching 10 bases. This CDR3 is built from 14 residues. Trimming took 6 bases from V and 1 from J; bases not matched to a gene: 2. In germline, CDR1 is SQVTM, CDR2 ANQGSEA. CDR3 sequence reads: CSVGLAVNTGELFF. DNA for the CDR3: TGCAGCGTAGGACTAGCGGTGAACACCGGGGAGCTGTTTTTT.

This clone was detected only once. The chain uses TRBV29-1 and TRBJ1-1; D ambiguous. The germline V gene has CDR1 SQVTM and CDR2 ANQGSEA. Trimming cost V 7 bases and J 1 base, with 16 bases left between them. CDR3 length: 14 amino acids. CDR3 in amino acids: CSAPSGSSNTEAFF. The DNA for the CDR3 is TGCAGCGCGCCCTCCGGATCTTCGAACACTGAAGCTTTCTTT.

The rearrangement joins TRBV5-8 to TRBJ2-7, with TRBD1 as a possible D gene (6 bases). The CDR3 length is 15 residues. The V gene lost 4 bases and the J gene lost 2 bases, with 16 bases spanning the gap. Looked up from germline, CDR1 is SGHTS and CDR2 is YDEGEE. The CDR3 sequence is CASSLGQSVTYEQYV. The CDR3 DNA follows: TGTGCCAGCAGCCTTGGACAGTCCGTGACCTACGAGCAGTACGTC.

This chain connects TRBV7-6 to TRBJ2-3; D unclear. Germline CDR1 SGHVS, CDR2 FNYEAQ. The CDR3 consists of 12 residues. V gave up 5 bases and J gave up 3 bases, with 6 bases separating them. The CDR3 DNA reads TGTGCCAGCAGCCCTGCGACAGATACGCAGTATTTT. The encoded protein is CASSPATDTQYF.

The chain recombines TRBV29-1 with TRBJ2-1; 9 bases are shared with TRBD2. Germline assignment: CDR1 SQVTM and CDR2 ANQGSEA. The CDR3 runs 14 residues. The V gene end was trimmed by 4 bases and the J gene end by 6 bases; junction bases not matched to a gene: 7. The CDR3 region is CSVGAGGPGNEQFF. The CDR3 DNA sequence: TGCAGCGTTGGGGCGGGGGGGCCGGGCAATGAGCAGTTCTTC.